The rows below give T cell receptor beta chains drawn from one sample of a study of human T cells and chemical hapten exposure. One entry per CDR3 protein, called by TCRdb with MiXCR from the RACE reads. The sample lists about 190,000 distinct CDR3 sequences; around 25% were seen once. The sample was whole blood, taken in connection with sensitization to the hapten diphenylcyclopropenone (DPC). These receptors came from a woman between 35 and 50 years old with alopecia areata. Some clones in this sample may be carry-over from other donors' samples. The CDR3 runs from the conserved cysteine through the conserved F or W. A D gene is named only where the DNA matches it firmly. A clone size is listed for some rows: how often the clone was seen (once, few, many), or a class if it is expanded.

TRBD2 TRBJ2-3 . TRBV3-1 CASSPGLAGTNTQYF TGTGCCAGCAGCCCGGGACTAGCGGGCACGAATACGCAGTATTTT
TRBD1 TRBJ2-1 . TRBV6-1 CASSEQDRARLNEQFF TGTGCCAGCAGTGAACAAGACAGGGCTCGCCTAAATGAGCAGTTCTTC
. TRBJ2-4 . TRBV20-1 CSAREGWGSGSKNIQYF TGCAGTGCTAGAGAGGGGTGGGGCAGCGGATCCAAAAACATTCAGTACTTC
. TRBJ2-3 few TRBV9 CASSGGGGLDTQYF TGTGCCAGCAGCGGTGGAGGGGGCTTAGATACGCAGTATTTT
. TRBJ2-7 . TRBV2 CASSDGAGETNEQYF TGTGCCAGCAGTGACGGAGCGGGTGAAACCAACGAGCAGTACTTC
TRBD1 TRBJ1-5 . TRBV4-3 CASSQQDRGQPQHF TGCGCCAGCAGCCAACAAGACAGGGGCCAGCCCCAGCATTTT
. TRBJ1-3 . TRBV7-8 CTSSPRGSLSGNTIYF TGTACCAGCAGCCCTCGTGGATCTCTATCTGGAAACACCATATATTTT
. TRBJ2-2 . TRBV7-2 CASSQSPGTGELFF TGTGCCAGCAGCCAAAGCCCAGGGACCGGGGAGCTGTTTTTT
. TRBJ1-5 many TRBV20-1 CSANEHGNQPQHF TGCAGTGCTAACGAACACGGCAATCAGCCCCAGCATTTT
. TRBJ2-2 . TRBV28 CASMSNTGELFF TGTGCCAGCATGTCCAACACCGGGGAGCTGTTTTTT
TRBD1 TRBJ2-1 many TRBV28 CASTRDSNYNEQFF TGTGCCAGCACCCGGGACAGTAACTACAATGAGCAGTTCTTC
. TRBJ2-7 few TRBV25-1 CASSRLDSYEQYF TGTGCCAGCAGTCGACTAGACTCCTACGAGCAGTACTTC
TRBD2 TRBJ2-1 many TRBV29-1 CSSNRVAGVSEQFF TGCAGCTCAAATCGGGTAGCGGGAGTTAGTGAGCAGTTCTTC
TRBD2 TRBJ2-5 few TRBV28 CASSWGTSGRSETQYF TGTGCCAGCAGTTGGGGTACTAGCGGGAGAAGCGAGACCCAGTACTTC
. TRBJ2-3 . TRBV2 CASSEQGSRMDTQYF TGTGCCAGCAGTGAACAGGGCAGTAGAATGGATACGCAGTATTTT
TRBD1 TRBJ2-5 . TRBV7-2 CASSPSTGLPGAQYF TGTGCCAGCAGCCCGTCGACAGGGCTCCCAGGGGCCCAGTACTTC
TRBD1 TRBJ2-1 few TRBV28 CASSPSGTGGWNEQFF TGTGCCAGCAGTCCCTCAGGGACAGGGGGTTGGAATGAGCAGTTCTTC
. TRBJ1-4 . TRBV6-6 CASTAGGTSNEKLFF TGTGCCAGCACCGCCGGGGGGACCTCTAATGAAAAACTGTTTTTT
. TRBJ1-2 few TRBV7-3 CASSLIAGSGYTF TGTGCCAGCAGCTTAATAGCAGGTTCGGGCTACACCTTC
TRBD2 TRBJ2-7 . TRBV9 CASSVGGLAEEQYF TGTGCCAGCAGCGTAGGGGGACTAGCGGAAGAGCAGTACTTC
. TRBJ2-5 few TRBV4-2 CASRWNSETQYF TGTGCCAGCAGATGGAATTCCGAGACCCAGTACTTC
. TRBJ2-1 . TRBV15 CATSRARVANEQFF TGTGCCACCAGCAGGGCCCGGGTGGCCAATGAGCAGTTCTTC
. TRBJ2-1 . TRBV6-2/TRBV6-3 CASSTPGGRNEQFF TGTGCCAGCAGTACCCCTGGGGGGAGAAATGAGCAGTTCTTC
. TRBJ2-7 . TRBV20-1 CSARGPGGNEQYF TGCAGTGCTAGAGGCCCGGGCGGGAACGAGCAGTACTTC
. TRBJ1-1 few TRBV6-5 CASSYEGPMNTEAFF TGTGCCAGCAGTTATGAAGGGCCGATGAACACTGAAGCTTTCTTT
TRBD1 TRBJ1-4 . TRBV4-3 CASSQDPNRGASNEKLFF TGCGCCAGCAGCCAAGACCCCAACAGGGGTGCATCTAATGAAAAACTGTTTTTT
. TRBJ1-2 once TRBV29-1 CSVTPSRTNTF TGCAGCGTCACACCTTCTCGGACAAACACCTTC
. TRBJ1-5 . TRBV24-1 CATSDATGSGNQPQHF TGTGCCACCAGTGATGCAACAGGGAGCGGCAATCAGCCCCAGCATTTT
. TRBJ2-7 few TRBV10-3 CAISDGGHEQYF TGTGCCATCAGTGATGGAGGGCACGAGCAGTACTTC
. TRBJ2-7 . TRBV7-8 CASSLGGQVASYEQYF TGTGCCAGCAGCTTAGGAGGGCAGGTCGCCTCCTACGAGCAGTACTTC
TRBD2 TRBJ2-1 . TRBV4-1 CASSQIDLGLAGYNEQFF TGCGCCAGCAGCCAAATCGACCTGGGACTAGCGGGGTACAATGAGCAGTTCTTC
. TRBJ1-5 . TRBV12-3/TRBV12-4 CASSLNGNNNQPQHF TGTGCCAGCAGTTTGAACGGTAATAACAATCAGCCCCAGCATTTT
. TRBJ2-5 . TRBV5-1 CASSPGDRETQYF TGCGCCAGCAGTCCCGGGGATCGAGAGACCCAGTACTTC
. TRBJ1-1 . TRBV11-1 CASSEGIMNTEAFF TGTGCCAGCAGCGAAGGGATCATGAACACTGAAGCTTTCTTT
. TRBJ2-1 few TRBV6-5 CASSYSADAYNEQFF TGTGCCAGCAGTTACTCGGCAGACGCTTACAATGAGCAGTTCTTC
. TRBJ2-5 few TRBV6-6 CASREIRGGETQYF TGTGCCAGCAGGGAGATCAGGGGAGGCGAGACCCAGTACTTC
TRBD2 TRBJ2-3 few TRBV7-6 CASHSPTGTSGTSSTDTQYF TGTGCCAGCCACAGCCCCACCGGGACTAGCGGGACCTCTAGCACAGATACGCAGTATTTT
TRBD1 TRBJ2-7 many TRBV27 CASSLGQSYEQYF TGTGCCAGCAGCTTGGGACAGTCCTACGAGCAGTACTTC
. TRBJ2-1 . TRBV6-6 CASSYSPNEQFF TGTGCCAGCAGTTACTCGCCCAATGAGCAGTTCTTC
. TRBJ2-1 . TRBV28 CASSPRGLGAFF TGTGCCAGCAGTCCGAGGGGCCTAGGGGCGTTCTTC
TRBD1 TRBJ2-7 few TRBV9 CASSVGAGGISEQYF TGTGCCAGCAGCGTAGGGGCAGGGGGCATATCCGAGCAGTACTTC
TRBD1 TRBJ1-6 . TRBV13 CASSLGQRTGRNSPLHF TGTGCCAGCAGCTTAGGCCAGAGGACAGGGAGAAATTCACCCCTCCACTTT
TRBD1 TRBJ2-7 . TRBV20-1 CSAARDRGGISAFSYEQYF TGCAGTGCTGCTCGGGACAGGGGAGGCATTTCTGCCTTCTCCTACGAGCAGTACTTC
. TRBJ2-7 once TRBV6-1 CASSEARGAYEQYF TGTGCCAGCAGTGAAGCGCGCGGGGCCTACGAGCAGTACTTC
TRBD2 TRBJ2-3 . TRBV7-9 CASSFGTSGRADTQYF TGTGCCAGCAGCTTCGGGACTAGCGGGAGGGCAGATACGCAGTATTTT
. TRBJ1-3 few TRBV20-1 CSARDPGGSGNTIYF TGCAGTGCTAGAGATCCGGGTGGCTCTGGAAACACCATATATTTT
. TRBJ1-4 . TRBV7-9 CASSLGMSTREEKLFF TGTGCCAGCAGCCTAGGGATGTCGACTCGGGAAGAAAAACTGTTTTTT
. TRBJ2-2 few TRBV12-3/TRBV12-4 CASSEYKGLTEANTGELFF TGTGCCAGCAGCGAGTACAAGGGATTGACTGAGGCTAACACCGGGGAGCTGTTTTTT
. TRBJ2-5 . TRBV28 CASSWIGETQYF TGTGCCAGCAGTTGGATTGGAGAGACCCAGTACTTC